This T cell receptor beta chain is drawn from a study of T-cell memory formation after mild COVID-19. Findings and limits, study-wide: Confirmation of SARS-CoV-2 specificity was lacking for second-wave clones peaking day 37. A balance of CD4 and CD8 characterized clones contracting day 15 to 85, whereas later expanders leaned CD4+. Prior to infection, memory already included some responding clones, suggesting cross-reactive memory joined.

CDR1 and CDR2 from the germline V gene are SGHTA and FQGNSA. CDR3 length: 17 amino acids. V was shortened by 1 base and J by 1 base, with 13 bases between the two germline ends. TCRdb re-called the 5' RACE reads with MiXCR, one entry per CDR3 protein. The profile shows under 450,000 distinct CDR3 sequences, approximately 15% of them singletons. This clonotype showed up many times. Its target is unknown. The specimen was PBMCs or a T cell subset sorted from them (not recorded which). The genes are TRBV7-2 and TRBJ2-2; D uncertain. The receptor was derived from a man aged 18 to 30 who had mild COVID-19 (a few samples of this study predate the infection). Cell type and time point are not known. The CDR3 protein is CASSLGAGPMNTGELFF. Here the CDR3 DNA reads TGTGCCAGCAGCTTAGGGGCAGGACCTATGAACACCGGGGAGCTGTTTTTT.